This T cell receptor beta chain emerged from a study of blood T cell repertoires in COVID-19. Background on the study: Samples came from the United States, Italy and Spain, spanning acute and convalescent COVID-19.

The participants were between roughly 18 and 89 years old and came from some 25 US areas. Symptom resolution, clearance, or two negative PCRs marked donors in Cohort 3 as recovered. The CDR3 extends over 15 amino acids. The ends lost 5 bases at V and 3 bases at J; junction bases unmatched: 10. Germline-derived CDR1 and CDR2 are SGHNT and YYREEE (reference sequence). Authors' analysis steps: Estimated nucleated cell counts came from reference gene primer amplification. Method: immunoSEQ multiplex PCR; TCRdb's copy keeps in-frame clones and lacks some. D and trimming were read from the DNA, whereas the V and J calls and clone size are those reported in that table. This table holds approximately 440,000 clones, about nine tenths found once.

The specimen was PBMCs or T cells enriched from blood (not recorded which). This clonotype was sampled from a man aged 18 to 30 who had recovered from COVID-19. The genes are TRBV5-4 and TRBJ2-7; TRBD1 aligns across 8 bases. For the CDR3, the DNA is TGTGCCAGCAGTGTCGGACAGGGCCAGGGCTACGAGCAGTACTTC. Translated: CASSVGQGQGYEQYF.